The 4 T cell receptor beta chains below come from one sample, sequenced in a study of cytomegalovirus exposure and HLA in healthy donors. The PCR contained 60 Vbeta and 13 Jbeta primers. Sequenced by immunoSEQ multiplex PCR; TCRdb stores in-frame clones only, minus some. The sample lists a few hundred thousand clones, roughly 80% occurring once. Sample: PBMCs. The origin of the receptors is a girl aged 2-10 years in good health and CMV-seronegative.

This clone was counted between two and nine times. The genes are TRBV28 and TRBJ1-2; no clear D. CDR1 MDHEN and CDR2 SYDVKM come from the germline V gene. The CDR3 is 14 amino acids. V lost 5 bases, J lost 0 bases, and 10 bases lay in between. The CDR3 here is CASSPGSANYGYTF. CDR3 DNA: TGTGCCAGCAGTCCCGGGTCAGCTAACTATGGCTACACCTTC.

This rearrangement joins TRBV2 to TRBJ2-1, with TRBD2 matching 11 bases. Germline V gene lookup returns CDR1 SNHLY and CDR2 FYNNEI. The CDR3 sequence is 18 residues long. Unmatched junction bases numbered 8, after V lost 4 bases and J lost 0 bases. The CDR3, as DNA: TGTGCCAGCAGTGCTAGCGGGAGGTACCACCACTCCTACAATGAGCAGTTCTTC. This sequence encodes CASSASGRYHHSYNEQFF.

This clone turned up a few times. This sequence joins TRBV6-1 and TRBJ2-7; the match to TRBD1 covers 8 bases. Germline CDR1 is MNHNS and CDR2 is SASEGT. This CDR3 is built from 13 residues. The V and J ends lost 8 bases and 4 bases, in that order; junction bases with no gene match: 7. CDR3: CASLITGGYEQYF. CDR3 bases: TGTGCCAGCCTGATCACAGGGGGATACGAGCAGTACTTC.

The CDR3 sequence: CASSSGTGREKLFF. As DNA, the CDR3 is TGTGCCAGCAGTTCCGGGACAGGGCGCGAAAAACTGTTTTTT. The V call is TRBV28, the J call TRBJ1-4, with 9 bases lining up with TRBD1. The CDR3 spans 14 residues. Germline V gene data show CDR1 as MDHEN and CDR2 as SYDVKM. Trimming at V came to 4 bases and at J to 8 bases, leaving 5 bases not matched to a gene.